This is a list of T cell receptor beta chains from one sample in a study of blood T cell repertoires in COVID-19. Repertoires were generated with immunoSEQ multiplex PCR, while TCRdb's copy carries only in-frame clones and drops some. The data contain 150,000 to 180,000 clones, roughly 80% of them singletons. The sequencing input was peripheral blood. The receptors come from a man older than 75 with acute or convalescent COVID-19. Each CDR3 is given with its conserved first and last residue.

j_call v_call cdr3_aa
TRBJ2-5 TRBV5-1 CASMEGQGFQTQYF
TRBJ1-2 TRBV6-2/TRBV6-3 CASSPTTHFGQGNGYTF
TRBJ2-1 TRBV6-5 CASILLEGGTAFF
TRBJ2-2 TRBV6-5 CASSQNRGDGELFF
TRBJ2-5 TRBV30 CAWSDQAGARSGTQYF
TRBJ2-5 TRBV3-1/TRBV3-2 CASSRRDNQETQYF
TRBJ2-3 TRBV27 CASSLSARFPDTQYF
TRBJ2-1 TRBV5-4 CASSPGTGRRSSYNEQFF
TRBJ1-2 TRBV24-1 CATSAERTEANYGYTF
TRBJ2-3 TRBV7-6 CASSLGLGGPTDTQYF
TRBJ2-3 TRBV5-1 CASSQGTGATDTQYF
TRBJ2-3 TRBV30 CAWTPPGGSDTQYF
TRBJ1-6 TRBV30 CAWMEGRSPLHF
TRBJ2-1 TRBV10-3 CAISSVYNEQFF
TRBJ2-7 TRBV30 CAWSYPLLAGSSYEQYF
TRBJ1-5 TRBV25-1 CASSESVGHQPQHF
TRBJ2-4 TRBV5-1 CASSPDRGGIQYF
TRBJ2-3 TRBV11-3 CASSLDGGQLDTQYF
TRBJ2-5 TRBV19 CASRPGQGGQETQYF
TRBJ2-2 TRBV6-4 CASSEQDHGELFF
TRBJ2-3 TRBV6-5 CASARTGTGRDTQYF
TRBJ1-1 TRBV4-2 CASSRGGNTEAFF
TRBJ1-2 TRBV3-1/TRBV3-2 CASTPQGNYGYTF
TRBJ2-5 TRBV6-2/TRBV6-3 CASSYGASGGAGETQYF
TRBJ1-5 TRBV7-9 CASSPSGGVNQPQHF
TRBJ1-6 TRBV7-2 CASSSHSRDSSYNSPLHF
TRBJ1-2 TRBV5-6 CASSPGQGALYGYTF
TRBJ1-5 TRBV19 CASSMRNQPQHF
TRBJ1-2 TRBV6-5 CASTQQGTGYTF
TRBJ1-1 TRBV7-2 CASSLEGTVNTEAFF
TRBJ2-1 TRBV11-2 CASSLPKRGVYNEQFF
TRBJ1-1 TRBV18 CASSPQGTGTSTEAFF
TRBJ1-6 TRBV5-4 CASSFQGGSPLHF
TRBJ2-5 TRBV5-4 CASSLEAEETQYF
TRBJ2-2 TRBV28 CASSLRGELFF
TRBJ1-2 TRBV3-1/TRBV3-2 CASSQVPGKTGMGGYTF
TRBJ2-7 TRBV19 CASSWALTDEQYF
TRBJ1-1 TRBV19 CASSIGSGVNTEAFF
TRBJ1-1 TRBV7-8 CASSLGRNTEAFF
TRBJ1-5 TRBV7-8 CASSWGQGERQPQHF
TRBJ1-2 TRBV4-3 CASSQGGQGNYGYTF
TRBJ2-1 TRBV27 CASGRAGGSYNEQFF
TRBJ2-7 TRBV5-1 CASSPIPGGAYEQYF
TRBJ2-1 TRBV7-9 CASSGLRSGGGNEQFF
TRBJ1-2 TRBV12-3/TRBV12-4 CASRGQDYGYTF
TRBJ1-1 TRBV6-6 CASSLDSLNTEAFF
TRBJ1-5 TRBV4-2 CASSQDTGQAGNQPQHF
TRBJ2-5 TRBV7-2 CASRPPSGVETQYF
TRBJ2-6 TRBV5-6 CASSFRDPGANVLTF
TRBJ2-3 TRBV10-1 CASSPRGSRSSTDTQYF
TRBJ1-1 TRBV18 CASSPQGVMNTEAFF